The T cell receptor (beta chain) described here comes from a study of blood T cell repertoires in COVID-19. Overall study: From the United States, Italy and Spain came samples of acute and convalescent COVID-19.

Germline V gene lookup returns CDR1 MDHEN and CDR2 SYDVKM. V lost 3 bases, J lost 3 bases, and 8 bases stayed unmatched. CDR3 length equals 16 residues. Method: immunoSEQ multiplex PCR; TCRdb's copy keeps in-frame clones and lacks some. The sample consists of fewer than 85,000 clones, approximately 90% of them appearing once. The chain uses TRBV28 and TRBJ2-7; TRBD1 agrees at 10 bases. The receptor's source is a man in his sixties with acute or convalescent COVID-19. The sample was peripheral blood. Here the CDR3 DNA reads TGTGCCAGCAGTTTTTCATGGGGGACAGGGGTCTACGAGCAGTACTTC. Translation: CASSFSWGTGVYEQYF. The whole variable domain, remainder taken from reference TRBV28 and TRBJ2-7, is DVKVTQSSRYLVKRTGEKVFLECVQDMDHENMFWYRQDPGLGLRLIYFSYDVKMKEKGDIPEGYSVSREKKERFSLILESASTNQTSMYLCASSFSWGTGVYEQYFGPGTRLTVT.